The source of this TCR beta chain is a study of blood T cell repertoires in COVID-19. Clones were sequenced by immunoSEQ multiplex PCR, and TCRdb holds only the in-frame ones, with some missing. The table lists approximately 260,000 clones, approximately 83% of them singletons. Germline lookup yields CDR1 LNHDA and CDR2 SQIVND (reference sequence). Trimming took off 1 base at V and 0 bases at J, with 6 bases between the two ends. This CDR3 spans 14 amino acids. Donors were grouped by their self-reported clinical history. What was sequenced was PBMCs or T cells enriched from blood (not recorded which). V usage is TRBV19 and J usage is TRBJ1-2, with a possible D match to TRBD1 (5 bases). The origin of this receptor is a woman aged 35 to 49 with acute COVID-19. The CDR3 loop is CASSIGGSNYGYTF. The CDR3 region has the DNA TGTGCCAGTAGTATAGGGGGCTCTAACTATGGCTACACCTTC.